Only a few counts were recorded for the clone carrying this T cell receptor beta chain. The antigen remains undetermined. Libraries were prepared by immunoSEQ multiplex PCR; TCRdb keeps only in-frame clonotypes and omits some of them. The top ten hold roughly 19% of the sample, which has 30,000 to 40,000 clones, approximately 83% seen once. The data belong to a study of OX40 agonist ivuxolimab in advanced cancers. Whole-study results and caveats: At doses 0.1 to 3.0 mg/kg, CD4+ and CD8+ clones expanded. Among the nonresponders, some also had low normalized T-cell clonal expansion.

Trimming stripped 0 bases from V and 4 bases from J, with 12 bases between. This CDR3 is built from 15 residues. Germline V CDR1 and CDR2: SSHAT, FNYEAQ (reference sequence). V and J are TRBV7-7 and TRBJ2-5; possible D gene TRBD2, 6 bases. The sequence came from an adult with an advanced solid tumor such as melanoma, head and neck, liver or kidney cancer. The sequences come from CD4+ or CD8+ T cells sorted from blood, collected in a trial of the OX40 agonist ivuxolimab. The DNA of the CDR3 is TGTGCCAGCAGCTTAGCTAGCGGTTGGGGAGAGACCCAGTACTTC. Protein: CASSLASGWGETQYF.